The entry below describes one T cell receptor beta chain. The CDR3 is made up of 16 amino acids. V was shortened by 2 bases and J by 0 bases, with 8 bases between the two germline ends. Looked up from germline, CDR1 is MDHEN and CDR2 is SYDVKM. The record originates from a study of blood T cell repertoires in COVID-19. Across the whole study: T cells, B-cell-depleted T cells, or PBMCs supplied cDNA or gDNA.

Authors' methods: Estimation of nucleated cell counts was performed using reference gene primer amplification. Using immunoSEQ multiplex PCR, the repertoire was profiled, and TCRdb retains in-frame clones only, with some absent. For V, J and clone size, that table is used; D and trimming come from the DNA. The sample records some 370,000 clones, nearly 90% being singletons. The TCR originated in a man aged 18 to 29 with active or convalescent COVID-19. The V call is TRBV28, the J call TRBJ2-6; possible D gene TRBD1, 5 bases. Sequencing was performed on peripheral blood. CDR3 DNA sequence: TGTGCCAGCAGTTTAGGGGCGAACTCTGGGGCCAACGTCCTGACTTTC. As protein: CASSLGANSGANVLTF.